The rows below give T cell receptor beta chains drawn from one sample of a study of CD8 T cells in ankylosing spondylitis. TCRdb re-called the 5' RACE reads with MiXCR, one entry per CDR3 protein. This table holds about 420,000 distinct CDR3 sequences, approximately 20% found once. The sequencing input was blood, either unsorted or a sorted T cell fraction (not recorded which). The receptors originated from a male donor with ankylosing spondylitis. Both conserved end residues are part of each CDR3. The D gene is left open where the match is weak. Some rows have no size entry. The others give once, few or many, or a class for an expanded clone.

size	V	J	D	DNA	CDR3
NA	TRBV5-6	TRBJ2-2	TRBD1	TGTGCCAGCAGGGACTCCGGGACAGGGAAGACCGGGGAGCTGTTTTTT	CASRDSGTGKTGELFF
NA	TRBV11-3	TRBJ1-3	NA	TGTGCCAGCAGCAAGACCCACGGGGAGGGAAACACCATATATTTT	CASSKTHGEGNTIYF
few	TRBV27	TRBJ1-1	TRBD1	TGTGCCAGCAGTTTTCGAGGGGGCAGTGGAGCTTTCTTT	CASSFRGGSGAFF
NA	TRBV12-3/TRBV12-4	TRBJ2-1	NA	TGTGCCAGCACCCCGGTACTAGAGGTTGTGTCCTACAATGAGCAGTTCTTC	CASTPVLEVVSYNEQFF
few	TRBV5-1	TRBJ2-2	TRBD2	TGCGCCAGCAGACGGGGAGGGCCGAACACCGGGGAGCTGTTTTTT	CASRRGGPNTGELFF
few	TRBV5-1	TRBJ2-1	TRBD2	TGCGCCAGCAGCACGGGACTAGCGGGGTCTAGCTCCTACAATGAGCAGTTCTTC	CASSTGLAGSSSYNEQFF
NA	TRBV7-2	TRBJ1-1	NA	TGTGCCAGCAGCCCCTTTTCTCCCCCTCTAGGGGATACTGAAGCTTTCTTT	CASSPFSPPLGDTEAFF
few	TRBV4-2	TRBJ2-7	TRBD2	TGTGCCAGCAGCCAAGCGCACGGGGGAGCGGGAGGGCCGGGGGAGCAGTACTTC	CASSQAHGGAGGPGEQYF
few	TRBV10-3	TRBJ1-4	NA	TGTGCCATCAGTCCACGTGGGGGAGGTGAAAAACTGTTTTTT	CAISPRGGGEKLFF
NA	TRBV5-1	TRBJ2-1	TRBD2	TGCGCCAGCAGCCACGGACTAGCGGACAATGAGCAGTTCTTC	CASSHGLADNEQFF
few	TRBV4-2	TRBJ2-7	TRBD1	TGTGCCAGCAGCCAGGGGGACAGGGTCGAGCAGTACTTC	CASSQGDRVEQYF
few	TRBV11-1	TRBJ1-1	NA	TGTGCCAGCAGCTGGAGGGGCGCAGTCACTGAAGCTTTCTTT	CASSWRGAVTEAFF
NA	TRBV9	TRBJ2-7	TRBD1	TGTGCCAGCAGCGTAGCCTCCTCCACGACAGGGACATCCTACGAGCAGTACTTC	CASSVASSTTGTSYEQYF
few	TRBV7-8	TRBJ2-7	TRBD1	TGTGCCAGCAGCCTGGGACAGCGAGTCTACGAGCAGTACTTC	CASSLGQRVYEQYF